This TCR beta chain was identified during a study of blood T cell repertoires in COVID-19. Trimming removed 9 bases from V and 5 bases from J; junction bases left unmatched: 2. Germline CDR1 reads MGHDK; CDR2 reads SYGVNS. There are 13 residues in the CDR3. The repertoire was sequenced with immunoSEQ multiplex PCR; TCRdb's copy has only in-frame clones and lacks some. Of around 60,000 clones listed, around 86% are singletons. This clonotype was sampled from a woman of 80 years or more with acute or convalescent COVID-19. The sequencing input was peripheral blood. V gene TRBV25-1 combines with J gene TRBJ2-5, with TRBD2 matching over 14 bases. CDR3 protein: CASRLAGGETQYF. DNA of the CDR3: TGTGCCAGTAGACTAGCGGGGGGGGAGACCCAGTACTTC.